The 24 T cell receptor beta chains below were found in one sample sequenced in a study of T cells in Graves' hyperthyroidism and ophthalmopathy. Amplified TCR beta CDR3 regions derived from RNA transcripts. HTBI primers drove first-round RT-PCR of the TCR CDR3. A single record per CDR3 protein comes from TCRdb applying MiXCR to the multiplex PCR reads. The data show around 560,000 distinct CDR3 sequences, over 15% seen once. Sequenced: blood. The receptors were gathered from a woman aged 18-30 years with Graves' hyperthyroidism.

This clonotype was counted ten times or more. V is TRBV12-3 or TRBV12-4 and J is TRBJ2-7; a possible D gene is TRBD2 (6 bases). The CDR3 contains 15 residues. Between the trimmed V and J ends, which lost 3 bases and 5 bases, there was a span of 17 bases. The CDR3 is CASSLMAGRKNEQYF. In DNA form, the CDR3 reads TGTGCCAGCAGTTTGATGGCAGGGAGGAAGAACGAGCAGTACTTC.

In the case of this clonotype: This sequence may be a read error, since a much larger clone differs from it by one base. The chain employs TRBV29-1 and TRBJ2-7; 7 bases are shared with TRBD2. Germline assignment: CDR1 SQVTM and CDR2 ANQGSEA. This CDR3 spans 13 amino acids. In nucleotides, the CDR3 is TGCAGCGGTGGGGGGGGAGTAGCCTACGGGCAGTACTTC. Translated: CSGGGGVAYGQYF.

This chain uses TRBV29-1 with TRBJ2-3, with D unresolved. The CDR3 extends over 15 amino acids. The V end lost 4 bases, the J end lost 0 bases, and 14 bases lay between the germline ends. Germline assignment: CDR1 SQVTM and CDR2 ANQGSEA. CDR3 coding DNA: TGCAGCGTTGCTTGGTGGGATAAGAGCACAGATACGCAGTATTTT. Protein sequence: CSVAWWDKSTDTQYF.

The chain has TRBV5-1 and TRBJ1-4, with D maybe TRBD1 (5 bases). Trimming removed 0 bases at V and 8 bases at J, with 11 bases between. Per germline, CDR1 SGHRS and CDR2 YFSETQ. The CDR3 is 14 residues long. This CDR3 is CASSLVGAAEKLFF. DNA of the CDR3: TGCGCCAGCAGCTTGGTAGGGGCCGCGGAAAAACTGTTTTTT.

Of note for this clonotype: Given a much more abundant clone one base away, this may be a read error. The genes are TRBV30 and TRBJ1-2; possible D gene TRBD1, 5 bases. The V gene's germline CDR1 is GTSNPN and CDR2 SVGIG (reference sequence). The CDR3 loop spans 11 amino acids. The CDR3 coding sequence is TGTGCCTGGAGGGGACGCTATGGCTCCACCTTC. It translates to CAWRGRYGSTF.

The sample holds a few counts of this clonotype. The genes are TRBV28 and TRBJ1-1; TRBD1 might be the D (5 bases). Germline values: CDR1 MDHEN, CDR2 SYDVKM. The CDR3 length is 13 residues. Trimming pared 5 bases from V and 7 bases from J, leaving 14 bases between. CDR3 bases: TGTGCCAGCAGTAATGCAGGGTCGGGTGAAGCTTTCTTT. Its translation is CASSNAGSGEAFF.

V and J are TRBV7-9 and TRBJ2-2, with 10 bases aligning to TRBD2. This CDR3 is 17 amino acids long. The ends lost 2 bases at V and 6 bases at J; junction bases unmatched: 9. Germline V gives CDR1 SEHNR, CDR2 FQNEAQ (reference sequence). DNA for the CDR3: TGTGCCAGCAGCTTACCTCTAGCGGGAGCTGTTTCCGGGGAGCTGTTTTTT. Protein sequence: CASSLPLAGAVSGELFF.

This clonotype was recorded a few times. This chain links TRBV20-1 with TRBJ1-1; D ambiguous. The CDR3 sequence is 17 residues long. V lost 4 bases, J lost 0 bases, and 21 bases lay in between. The germline V gene has CDR1 DFQATT and CDR2 SNEGSKA (reference sequence). CDR3 residues: CSAKETVLQAMNTEAFF. CDR3 nucleotides: TGCAGTGCTAAAGAAACGGTGCTGCAGGCTATGAACACTGAAGCTTTCTTT.

This chain joins TRBV20-1 and TRBJ1-6; the D is unclear. V was cut by 0 bases and J by 7 bases, with 4 bases left in between. Germline V lookup: CDR1 DFQATT, CDR2 SNEGSKA (reference sequence). CDR3 size: 12 residues. CDR3 bases: TGCAGTGCTAGAGATCCCAATTCACCCCTCCACTTT. Encoded protein: CSARDPNSPLHF.

This clonotype was recorded at least ten times. The chain links TRBV12-3 or TRBV12-4 to TRBJ1-1; unclear D gene. The CDR3 totals 13 residues. Trimming removed 8 bases from V and 1 base from J, with 11 bases in between. The DNA for the CDR3 is TGTGCCAGCCCGCGGCAGCAGAACACTGAAGCTTTCTTT. This encodes CASPRQQNTEAFF.

This clonotype was detected a few times. The chain has TRBV29-1 and TRBJ2-1, with D perhaps TRBD2 (5 bases). The CDR3 totals 17 residues. From germline, CDR1 is SQVTM and CDR2 ANQGSEA. With 6 bases removed from V and 2 bases from J, the gap between germline ends came to 23 bases. The CDR3 spells CSVRTPSGVWPYNEQFF. For the CDR3, the DNA is TGCAGCGTACGAACCCCCTCCGGGGTTTGGCCCTACAATGAGCAGTTCTTC.

As for this clonotype: A much larger clone lies a single base off, so this may be a read error. J is TRBJ1-5 and V is TRBV19; 8 bases map to TRBD1. The CDR3 is 15 amino acids. CDR1 and CDR2 from the germline V gene are LNHDA and SQIVND (reference sequence). The CDR3 DNA reads as TGTGCCAGTAATATACCGGACAGGGTGGCGCAGCCCCAGCATTTT. Amino acids: CASNIPDRVAQPQHF. The variable domain in full, with the rest retrieved from reference TRBV19 and TRBJ1-5, is DGGITQSPKYLFRKEGQNVTLSCEQNLNHDAMYWYRQDPGQGLRLIYYSQIVNDFQKGDIAEGYSVSREKKESFPLTVTSAQKNPTAFYLCASNIPDRVAQPQHFGDGTRLSIL.

This clonotype was counted ten times or more. The V call is TRBV7-4, the J call TRBJ2-3; D uncertain. The germline gives CDR1 SGHVT, CDR2 SQSDAQ. This CDR3 spans 15 amino acids. The ends were cut back, 5 bases at V and 2 bases at J, with 14 bases in the middle. The CDR3 bases are TGTGCCAGCAGCCCGGACCCGACCGACACAGATACGCAGTATTTT. Translation gives CASSPDPTDTDTQYF.

At least ten counts were recorded for this clonotype. The chain is built from TRBV18 and TRBJ1-1; the D gene is possibly TRBD1 (6 bases). Germline-derived CDR1 and CDR2 are KGHSH and LQKENI. This CDR3 has 16 residues. V was pared by 0 bases and J by 5 bases, with 16 bases between. The CDR3 bases are TGTGCCAGCTCACCACCGGGTACAGGGCGTGGGACTGAAGCTTTCTTT. It yields the protein CASSPPGTGRGTEAFF. The whole variable domain, filled in from reference TRBV18 and TRBJ1-1, reads NAGVMQNPRHLVRRRGQEARLRCSPMKGHSHVYWYRQLPEEGLKFMVYLQKENIIDESGMPKERFSAEFPKEGPSILRIQQVVRGDSAAYFCASSPPGTGRGTEAFFGQGTRLTVV.

The genes are TRBV6-1 and TRBJ1-2; TRBD1 matches 10 bases. Germline lookup yields CDR1 MNHNS and CDR2 SASEGT. Trimming took 4 bases from V and 4 from J; bases not matched to a gene: 0. The CDR3 totals 13 residues. This chain's CDR3 is CASSGDRGYGYTF. As DNA, the CDR3 is TGTGCCAGCAGTGGGGACAGGGGCTATGGCTACACCTTC.

In its sample, this clonotype was seen many times. This chain links TRBV7-8 with TRBJ2-7, with 9 nucleotides matching TRBD1. Germline CDR1 reads SGHVS; CDR2 reads FQNEAQ. V dropped 5 bases and J dropped 5; count of bases not matched to a gene: 7. CDR3 length: 14 amino acids. CDR3 nucleotides: TGTGCCAGCAGCAAGGACAGGGGAAGGGACGAGCAGTACTTC. Its protein product is CASSKDRGRDEQYF.

This clonotype has at least ten counts. The chain combines TRBV20-1 with TRBJ2-3, with D hard to call. The CDR3 runs to 13 residues. Trimming removed 4 bases at V and 0 bases at J, with 8 bases between. In germline, CDR1 is DFQATT, CDR2 SNEGSKA (reference sequence). CDR3 sequence reads: CSANTASTDTQYF. CDR3 coding DNA: TGCAGTGCTAACACCGCTAGCACAGATACGCAGTATTTT.

This clonotype was observed many times. The gene calls are TRBV20-1 and TRBJ2-3; 13 bases align to TRBD2. J lost 3 bases, V lost 4 bases, and 7 bases had no gene match. The germline gives CDR1 DFQATT, CDR2 SNEGSKA (reference sequence). This CDR3 comprises 16 residues. The CDR3 DNA sequence: TGCAGTGCTATAGTCCCGGGACTAGCGGGGACAGATACGCAGTATTTT. Protein sequence: CSAIVPGLAGTDTQYF.

The table lists this clonotype with many counts. The chain uses TRBV27 and TRBJ2-5; 9 nucleotides line up with TRBD1. The CDR3 has 14 residues. Germline V CDR1 and CDR2: MNHEY, SMNVEV (reference sequence). V lost 5 bases to trimming and J lost 5 bases; unmatched junction nucleotides: 6. The DNA for the CDR3 is TGTGCCAGCAGTACGACAGGGGGGGGTGAGACCCAGTACTTC. The encoded protein is CASSTTGGGETQYF.

Remarks on this clonotype: A much bigger clone sits one base away, suggesting this may be a read error. This chain joins TRBV6-2 or TRBV6-3 and TRBJ1-3; D is undetermined. The V end lost 5 bases, the J end lost 1 base, and 12 bases lay between the germline ends. Per germline, CDR1 MNHEY and CDR2 SVGEGT. This CDR3 has 15 residues. Written as DNA, the CDR3 is TGTGCCAGCAGTGGAGTGATGGGGTCTGGAAACACCATATATTTT. This codes for CASSGVMGSGNTIYF.

The rearrangement uses TRBV7-3 and TRBJ1-4; tentatively, D is TRBD1 (5 bases). CDR3 size: 18 residues. Trimming removed 3 bases from V and 0 bases from J, with 17 bases in between. Germline assignment: CDR1 SGHTA and CDR2 FQGTGA. CDR3 protein: CASSFPRGAQATNEKLFF. The CDR3 coding sequence is TGTGCCAGCAGCTTCCCCCGAGGGGCCCAGGCAACTAATGAAAAACTGTTTTTT.

The sample holds a few counts of this clonotype. The V gene is TRBV15, the J gene TRBJ2-3; D unresolved. Germline CDR1 LNHNV, CDR2 YYDKDF (reference sequence). Deletions cut 1 base from V and 1 base from J, with 12 bases between. The CDR3 spans 16 residues. Here the CDR3 reads CATSRGLGEGTDTQYF. CDR3 nucleotide sequence: TGTGCCACCAGCAGAGGATTAGGCGAGGGCACAGATACGCAGTATTTT.

The sample holds a few counts of this clonotype. The chain recombines TRBV20-1 with TRBJ2-2; 10 bases line up with TRBD2. Germline V CDR1 and CDR2: DFQATT, SNEGSKA (reference sequence). The CDR3 runs 15 residues. The V gene end was trimmed by 4 bases and the J gene end by 2 bases; junction bases not matched to a gene: 4. CDR3 DNA: TGCAGTGCTACTCTAGCGGGAGTAAACACCGGGGAGCTGTTTTTT. As protein: CSATLAGVNTGELFF.

The CDR3 DNA follows: TGCGCCAGCAGCCAGGGGGGTGGGGGGTGGAACACTGAAGCTTTCTTT. It is translated as CASSQGGGGWNTEAFF. The chain uses TRBV4-3 and TRBJ1-1; TRBD1 might be the D (5 bases). Germline CDR1 is LGHNA and CDR2 is YSLEER. V lost 3 bases, J lost 1 base, and 15 bases lay in between. The CDR3 is 16 residues long.